Following are 20 T cell receptor beta chains from one sample sequenced in a study of cytomegalovirus exposure and HLA in healthy donors (dated by TCRdb to about 2017). Receptor amplification or capture employed the immunoSEQ multiplex PCR assay. For the multiplex PCR, a mixture combining 60 forward primers for TCR Vbeta segments and 13 reverse primers for TCR Jbeta segments was used. The table was pulled from immuneACCESS by TCRdb, which kept in-frame rearrangements only. Such tables lose some clones; where checked, under half of the loss comes from unresolved V genes, and the rest has no known cause. This sample comprises some 190,000 clones, 76% of them detected only once. Jointly, the top ten make up about 1.6% of the sample. The sample comprised PBMCs. The receptors stem from a man between 18 and 29 years old in good health and CMV-seronegative.

The DNA of the CDR3 is TGCGCCAGCAGCTTAGGGACTGGCCCGCTCACAGATACGCAGTATTTT. This codes for CASSLGTGPLTDTQYF. This chain uses TRBV5-1 with TRBJ2-3, with D tentatively TRBD2 (6 bases). The CDR3 has 16 residues. Germline V CDR1 and CDR2: SGHRS, YFSETQ. V dropped 2 bases and J dropped 2 bases, with 15 bases sitting between them.

The CDR3 loop is CASSLAGARDTEAFF. In DNA form, the CDR3 reads TGTGCCAGCAGCTTAGCAGGGGCTCGAGACACTGAAGCTTTCTTT. V and J are TRBV7-6 and TRBJ1-1; tentative D call: TRBD1 (5 bases). Germline V gene sequence: CDR1 SGHVS, CDR2 FNYEAQ. This CDR3 has 15 residues. Trimming shortened V by 0 bases and J by 3 bases, and 11 bases separated the two germline ends.

This chain uses TRBV27 with TRBJ2-3; 11 positions agree with TRBD2. The CDR3 runs 17 residues. CDR1 MNHEY and CDR2 SMNVEV come from the germline V gene (reference sequence). Trimming took 8 bases from V and 8 from J; bases not matched to a gene: 18. In DNA form, the CDR3 reads TGTGCCAGCGCCCTGGTGGGTAGCGGGGGGGCCGGAGCTACGCAGTATTTT. This gives the protein CASALVGSGGAGATQYF.

The rearrangement joins TRBV18 to TRBJ1-5; 9 positions match TRBD1. Germline lookup yields CDR1 KGHSH and CDR2 LQKENI. This CDR3 has 13 amino acids. With 10 bases clipped from V and 7 bases from J, the junction kept 8 bases outside the gene matches. The CDR3 nucleotides read TGTGCCACCGCACAGGGGGCGAAACAGCCCCAGCATTTT. It translates to CATAQGAKQPQHF. The full variable domain, rest sourced from reference TRBV18 and TRBJ1-5, is NAGVMQNPRHLVRRRGQEARLRCSPMKGHSHVYWYRQLPEEGLKFMVYLQKENIIDESGMPKERFSAEFPKEGPSILRIQQVVRGDSAAYFCATAQGAKQPQHFGDGTRLSIL.

The rearrangement joins TRBV7-3 to TRBJ1-1; no clear D. Germline values: CDR1 SGHTA, CDR2 FQGTGA. This CDR3 comprises 13 residues. CDR3 coding DNA: TGTGCGAGTCGGGTTTCCAGGAACACTGAAGCTTTCTTT. It translates to CASRVSRNTEAFF.

The rearrangement links TRBV5-1 to TRBJ2-7; 8 nucleotides line up with TRBD1. Germline loops: CDR1 SGHRS, CDR2 YFSETQ. V dropped 1 base and J dropped 6; count of bases not matched to a gene: 12. The CDR3 sequence is 16 residues long. CDR3: CASSLSPNRGAGEQYF. The DNA for the CDR3 is TGCGCCAGCAGCTTGTCACCCAACAGGGGGGCCGGCGAGCAGTACTTC.

This chain uses TRBV6-4 with TRBJ2-1, with 8 bases identical to TRBD2. Germline V gene sequence: CDR1 MRHNA, CDR2 SNTAGT. The CDR3 contains 15 residues. The V and J ends lost 6 bases and 4 bases, in that order; junction bases with no gene match: 8. The CDR3 is CASRSSAGGYNEQFF. CDR3 DNA: TGTGCCAGCAGATCCTCTGCGGGGGGTTACAATGAGCAGTTCTTC.

The chain employs TRBV7-9 and TRBJ2-6; 8 bases align to TRBD2. CDR1 SEHNR and CDR2 FQNEAQ come from the germline V gene (reference sequence). The CDR3 spans 18 residues. V lost 5 bases and J lost 1; bases outside the gene matches: 10. The CDR3 reads CASSPPIRGGSGANVLTF. DNA for the CDR3: TGTGCCAGCAGCCCCCCTATTCGGGGGGGATCTGGGGCCAACGTCCTGACTTTC.

J is TRBJ2-5 and V is TRBV5-1; D perhaps matches TRBD2 (7 bases). The CDR3 is 14 amino acids. Between the trimmed V and J ends, which lost 0 bases and 5 bases, there was a span of 11 bases. CDR1 and CDR2 (germline): SGHRS, YFSETQ. CDR3: CASSLAGGRETQYF. The CDR3 region has the DNA TGCGCCAGCAGCTTGGCCGGGGGGCGGGAGACCCAGTACTTC.

On this clone itself: This specimen includes other DNA sequences encoding the same CDR3. The J gene is TRBJ2-3, the V gene TRBV5-1; D gene unclear. V was shortened by 4 bases and J by 0 bases, with 3 bases between the two germline ends. CDR1 is SGHRS, CDR2 YFSETQ, per germline. This CDR3 is 12 amino acids long. In DNA, the CDR3 is TGCGCCAGCAGCCTCAGCACAGATACGCAGTATTTT. Amino acid sequence: CASSLSTDTQYF.

V usage is TRBV2 and J usage is TRBJ1-2; D possibly corresponds to TRBD1 (5 bases). The V gene lost 1 base and the J gene lost 8 bases, with 20 bases spanning the gap. The CDR3 runs to 16 residues. Germline CDR1 SNHLY, CDR2 FYNNEI. CDR3 amino acids: CASSEGVAGGVKGYTF. The CDR3 DNA reads as TGTGCCAGCAGTGAAGGTGTGGCAGGAGGGGTGAAAGGCTACACCTTC.

In its sample, this clone was seen once. This chain joins TRBV30 and TRBJ2-5; 7 bases are shared with TRBD2. The DNA end lines up better with TRBJ2-7; the J call may be wrong. The V gene's germline CDR1 is GTSNPN and CDR2 SVGIG (reference sequence). The CDR3 has 19 residues. The CDR3 protein is CAWSNSWAGVFGGSYEQYF. CDR3 DNA sequence: TGTGCCTGGAGTAATAGCTGGGCGGGGGTTTTTGGAGGCTCCTACGAGCAGTACTTC.

The chain couples TRBV5-4 to TRBJ2-1; the D gene is possibly TRBD1 (5 bases). Trimming stripped 3 bases from V and 2 bases from J, with 15 bases between. CDR1 is SGHNT, CDR2 YYREEE, per germline (reference sequence). This CDR3 contains 16 residues. CDR3 nucleotide sequence: TGTGCCAGCAGCTCCCGTGGGGCGAGTCCCTACAATGAGCAGTTCTTC. Its protein product is CASSSRGASPYNEQFF.

With regard to this clone: At one of its ends the junction is not consistent with the germline gene, which may arise from a read error. V usage is TRBV7-7 and J usage is TRBJ2-1, with 9 nucleotides matching TRBD1. The CDR3 contains 16 residues. Per germline, CDR1 SSHAT and CDR2 FNYEAQ (reference sequence). The CDR3 loop is CASSQTGGVTYNEQFF. In nucleotides, the CDR3 is TGTGCTAGCAGTCAGACAGGGGGGGTCACCTACAATGAGCAGTTCTTC.

This rearrangement joins TRBV28 to TRBJ2-3, with a tentative D call TRBD2 (6 bases). CDR1 is MDHEN, CDR2 SYDVKM, per germline. The germline V and J ends were trimmed by 1 base and 6 bases, with 14 bases remaining between them. There are 15 residues in the CDR3. DNA for the CDR3: TGTGCCAGCAGTTTATCGCCGGGAGTTTCGGATACGCAGTATTTT. It is translated as CASSLSPGVSDTQYF.

This clone was seen a handful of times. CDR3 in amino acids: CSVVGGGQALIEAFF. CDR3 nucleotides: TGCAGCGTTGTAGGGGGGGGACAGGCATTAATCGAAGCTTTCTTT. The chain has TRBV29-1 and TRBJ1-1; the match to TRBD1 covers 8 bases. V shed 4 bases and J 8 bases; nucleotides not matched to a gene: 15. Looked up from germline, CDR1 is SQVTM and CDR2 is ANQGSEA. CDR3 length: 15 amino acids.

V and J are TRBV30 and TRBJ2-7; D not certain. V lost 4 bases and J lost 0, with 13 bases in between. The CDR3 extends over 14 amino acids. Germline CDR1 GTSNPN, CDR2 SVGIG (reference sequence). CDR3 region: CAWTGGGSSYEQYF. In DNA, the CDR3 is TGTGCCTGGACTGGCGGTGGCAGCTCCTACGAGCAGTACTTC.

This chain joins TRBV2 and TRBJ2-7, with 9 positions matching TRBD1. The CDR3 has 15 amino acids. The trim removed 5 bases at V and 4 bases at J, leaving 9 bases unmatched. Germline values: CDR1 SNHLY, CDR2 FYNNEI. Here the CDR3 DNA reads TGTGCCAGCAGTACCACAGGGGGCTCCGGTTACGAGCAGTACTTC. This sequence encodes CASSTTGGSGYEQYF.

CDR3 region: CASRGDRNSPLHF. In nucleotides, the CDR3 is TGTGCCTCGCGAGGGGACAGAAATTCACCCCTCCACTTT. The V call is TRBV10-3, the J call TRBJ1-6; 7 nucleotides line up with TRBD1. Trimming at V came to 11 bases and at J to 7 bases, leaving 8 bases not matched to a gene. This CDR3 comprises 13 residues. The germline gives CDR1 ENHRY, CDR2 SYGVKD.

The rearrangement joins TRBV11-1 to TRBJ1-1, with no clear D. The germline V gene encodes CDR1 SGHAT and CDR2 FQDESV (reference sequence). The CDR3 is made up of 15 amino acids. Trimming removed 5 bases at V and 1 base at J, with 14 bases between. CDR3 coding DNA: TGTGCCAGCAGCACTCCCCGGACTGCGAACACTGAAGCTTTCTTT. Its protein is CASSTPRTANTEAFF.